The source of this T cell receptor beta chain is a study of identical twins. V lost 6 bases, J lost 5 bases, and 14 bases stayed unmatched. The CDR3 has 16 residues. Study-wide results and caveats: Twins' surplus sharing was weaker for beta out-of-frame sequences.

Template switching supplied a universal primer site; unique molecular identifiers were carried on the cDNA. TCRdb re-called the 5' RACE reads with MiXCR, one entry per CDR3 protein. The data contain approximately 500,000 distinct CDR3 sequences, roughly 15% of them seen just once; the ten biggest clones take up about 0.47%. There were only healthy Caucasians among the donors. This clonotype was seen only a few times. Its antigen is as yet unknown. Another study also made use of these data, one on yellow fever vaccine responses in identical twins.

Sequences were obtained from CD4+ T cells sorted from blood. The origin of this receptor is a woman aged 18-30 years in good health. This chain joins TRBV12-3 or TRBV12-4 and TRBJ1-2, with 8 bases matching TRBD1. The CDR3 region has the DNA TGTGCCAGCAGACATAAAACCGGGACAGGCGGGTATGGCTACACCTTC. Its translation is CASRHKTGTGGYGYTF.